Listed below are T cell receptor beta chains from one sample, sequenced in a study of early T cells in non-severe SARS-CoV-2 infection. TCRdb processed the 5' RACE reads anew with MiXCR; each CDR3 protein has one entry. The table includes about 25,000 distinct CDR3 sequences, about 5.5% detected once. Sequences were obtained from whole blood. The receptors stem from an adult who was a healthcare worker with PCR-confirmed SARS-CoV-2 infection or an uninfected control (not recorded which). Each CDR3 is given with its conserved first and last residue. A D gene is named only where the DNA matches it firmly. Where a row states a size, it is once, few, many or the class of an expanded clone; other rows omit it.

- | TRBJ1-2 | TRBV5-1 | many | CASSESVASGGYTF | TGCGCCAGCAGCGAGTCGGTTGCTTCGGGCGGCTACACCTTC
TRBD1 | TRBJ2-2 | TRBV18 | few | CASSPDNDRASAGELFF | TGTGCCAGCTCACCAGACAATGACAGGGCGAGTGCCGGGGAGCTGTTTTTT
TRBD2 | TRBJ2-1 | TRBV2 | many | CASSRTSGNEQFF | TGTGCCAGCAGTAGGACTAGCGGGAATGAGCAGTTCTTC
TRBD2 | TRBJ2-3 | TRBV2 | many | CASSLPLAGEEGTQYF | TGTGCCAGCAGCCTTCCACTAGCGGGGGAGGAGGGTACGCAGTATTTT
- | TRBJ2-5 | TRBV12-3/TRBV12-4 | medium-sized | CASSSQETQYF | TGTGCCAGCAGTTCGCAAGAGACCCAGTACTTC
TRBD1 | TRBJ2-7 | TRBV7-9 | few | CASSPGQGRGYEQYF | TGTGCCAGCAGCCCTGGACAGGGAAGGGGCTACGAGCAGTACTTC
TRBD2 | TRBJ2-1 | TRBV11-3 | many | CASSPNARGGGGNEQFF | TGTGCCAGCAGCCCTAATGCGCGGGGGGGCGGTGGGAATGAGCAGTTCTTC
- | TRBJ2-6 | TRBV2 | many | CASSSSSGANVLTF | TGTGCCAGCAGTTCTAGCTCTGGGGCCAACGTCCTGACTTTC
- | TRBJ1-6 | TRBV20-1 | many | CSAMSAGLGDSPLHF | TGCAGTGCTATGTCTGCGGGCCTTGGGGATTCACCCCTCCACTTT
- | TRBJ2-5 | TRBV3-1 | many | CASSHGRWYQETQYF | TGTGCCAGCAGCCATGGACGGTGGTACCAAGAGACCCAGTACTTC
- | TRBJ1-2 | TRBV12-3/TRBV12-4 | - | CASSFGLNYGYTF | TGTGCCAGCAGTTTTGGGCTCAACTATGGCTACACCTTC
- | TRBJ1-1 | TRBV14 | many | CASSQVAVGRAFF | TGTGCCAGCAGCCAAGTGGCGGTAGGGCGGGCTTTCTTT
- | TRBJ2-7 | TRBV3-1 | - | CASTTPNGDEQYF | TGTGCCAGTACGACTCCGAACGGCGACGAGCAGTACTTC
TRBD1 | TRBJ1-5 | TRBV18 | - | CASSPREGGRNQPQHF | TGTGCCAGCTCACCACGGGAAGGGGGCCGAAATCAGCCCCAGCATTTT
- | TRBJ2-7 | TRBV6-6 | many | CASSSQVTGYEQYF | TGTGCCAGCAGTTCACAGGTCACGGGCTACGAGCAGTACTTC
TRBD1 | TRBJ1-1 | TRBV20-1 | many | CSAKAGGARTEAFF | TGCAGTGCTAAAGCAGGGGGTGCCAGAACTGAAGCTTTCTTT
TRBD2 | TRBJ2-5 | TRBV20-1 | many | CSARAGTSGGQETQYF | TGCAGTGCTAGAGCAGGGACTAGCGGGGGACAAGAGACCCAGTACTTC
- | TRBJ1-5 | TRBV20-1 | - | CSARGGSNQPQHF | TGCAGTGCTAGGGGGGGAAGCAATCAGCCCCAGCATTTT
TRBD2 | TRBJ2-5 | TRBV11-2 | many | CASRLELAGAKGETQYF | TGTGCCAGCAGGCTCGAACTAGCGGGGGCCAAGGGAGAGACCCAGTACTTC
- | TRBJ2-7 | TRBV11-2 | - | CASSSPTAYEQYF | TGTGCCAGCAGCTCGCCCACGGCCTACGAGCAGTACTTC
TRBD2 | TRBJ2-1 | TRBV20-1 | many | CSARAPGGRAYNEQFF | TGCAGTGCTAGAGCCCCGGGAGGCAGAGCCTACAATGAGCAGTTCTTC
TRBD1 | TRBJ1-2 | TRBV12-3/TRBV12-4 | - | CASSFQQGNGYTF | TGTGCCAGCAGTTTCCAACAGGGGAATGGCTACACCTTC
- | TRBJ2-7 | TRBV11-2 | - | CASSPQRVDEQYF | TGTGCCAGCAGCCCCCAGCGGGTCGACGAGCAGTACTTC
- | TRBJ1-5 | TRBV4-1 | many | CASSQEEAVRQPQHF | TGCGCCAGCAGCCAAGAGGAGGCAGTACGTCAGCCCCAGCATTTT
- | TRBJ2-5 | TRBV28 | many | CASSLGTLGETQYF | TGTGCCAGCAGTTTAGGGACCCTCGGGGAGACCCAGTACTTC
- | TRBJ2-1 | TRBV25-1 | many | CASSESTLGEQFF | TGTGCCAGCAGTGAATCGACCCTGGGTGAGCAGTTCTTC
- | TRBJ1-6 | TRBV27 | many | CASSMTVSYNSPLHF | TGTGCCAGCAGTATGACAGTCTCCTATAATTCACCCCTCCACTTT
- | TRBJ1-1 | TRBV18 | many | CASSPPGKGMNTEAFF | TGTGCCAGCTCACCACCGGGAAAGGGAATGAACACTGAAGCTTTCTTT
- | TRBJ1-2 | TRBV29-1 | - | CSVDEGYYGYTF | TGCAGCGTTGATGAGGGGTACTATGGCTACACCTTC
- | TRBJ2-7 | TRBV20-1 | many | CSALTGQTYEQYF | TGCAGTGCTTTGACAGGACAAACCTACGAGCAGTACTTC
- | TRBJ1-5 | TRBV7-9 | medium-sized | CASSPSEGGQNQPQHF | TGTGCCAGCAGCCCCTCCGAGGGGGGCCAAAATCAGCCCCAGCATTTT
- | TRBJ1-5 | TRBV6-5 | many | CASSYGLSGPQHF | TGTGCCAGCAGTTACGGGCTCTCCGGGCCCCAGCATTTT
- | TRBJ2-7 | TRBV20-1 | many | CSAPNRERYEQYF | TGCAGTGCTCCCAACAGGGAGAGGTACGAGCAGTACTTC
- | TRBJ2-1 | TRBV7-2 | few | CASSLAMAVSYNEQFF | TGTGCCAGCAGCTTAGCGATGGCAGTTTCCTACAATGAGCAGTTCTTC
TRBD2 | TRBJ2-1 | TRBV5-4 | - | CASSLQRGGIGEQFF | TGTGCCAGCAGCTTGCAGCGGGGGGGTATTGGTGAGCAGTTCTTC
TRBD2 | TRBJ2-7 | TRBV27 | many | CASSKLLAGGTYEQYF | TGTGCCAGCAGCAAACTACTAGCGGGTGGTACCTACGAGCAGTACTTC
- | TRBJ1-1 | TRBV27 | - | CASIFRTEAFF | TGTGCCAGCATATTTAGGACTGAAGCTTTCTTT
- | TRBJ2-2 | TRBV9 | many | CASSVEVGATGELFF | TGTGCCAGCAGCGTAGAGGTGGGGGCCACCGGGGAGCTGTTTTTT
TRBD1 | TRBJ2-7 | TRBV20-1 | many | CSLTGGDYEQYF | TGCAGTCTGACAGGGGGAGACTACGAGCAGTACTTC
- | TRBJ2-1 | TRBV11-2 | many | CASTKAGSSYNEQFF | TGTGCCAGCACCAAAGCCGGTAGCTCCTACAATGAGCAGTTCTTC
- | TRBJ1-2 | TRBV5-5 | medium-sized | CASSLTTGPYGYTF | TGTGCCAGCAGCTTGACGACAGGCCCTTATGGCTACACCTTC
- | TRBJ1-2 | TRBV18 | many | CASSRQDSYGYTF | TGTGCCAGCTCACGACAGGACAGCTATGGCTACACCTTC
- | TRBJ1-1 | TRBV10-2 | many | CASSEFGIGTEAFF | TGCGCCAGCAGTGAATTCGGGATTGGCACTGAAGCTTTCTTT
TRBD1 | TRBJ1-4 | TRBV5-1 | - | CASSRLQGLGEKLFF | TGCGCCAGCAGCCGTCTACAGGGGTTAGGTGAAAAACTGTTTTTT
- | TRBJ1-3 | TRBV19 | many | CASRRRASGNTIYF | TGTGCCAGTCGACGAAGGGCCTCTGGAAACACCATATATTTT
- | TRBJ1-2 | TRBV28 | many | CASTPAENYGYTF | TGTGCCAGCACTCCCGCAGAGAACTATGGCTACACCTTC
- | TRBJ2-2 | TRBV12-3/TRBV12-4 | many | CASSPPRTDSTGELFF | TGTGCCAGCAGTCCCCCGAGGACAGATTCCACCGGGGAGCTGTTTTTT
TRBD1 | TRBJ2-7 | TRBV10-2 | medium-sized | CASAGRRHGTGHYEQYF | TGCGCCAGCGCAGGTCGAAGACACGGGACAGGGCATTACGAGCAGTACTTC
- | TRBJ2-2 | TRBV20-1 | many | CSAFPVNTGELFF | TGCAGTGCTTTTCCGGTGAACACCGGGGAGCTGTTTTTT